A single sample gave rise to the 23 T cell receptor beta chains below, sequenced in a study of blood T cell repertoires in COVID-19. Assay used: immunoSEQ multiplex PCR; TCRdb lists only in-frame clones, some missing. The sample records about 97,000 clones, 75% to 95% being singletons. Sequences were obtained from peripheral blood. Every receptor here comes from a man in his sixties with acute or convalescent COVID-19.

The chain links TRBV5-4 to TRBJ1-2; 7 nucleotides agree with TRBD1. The CDR3 is made up of 15 amino acids. CDR1 is SGHNT and CDR2 is YYREEE in the germline V gene (reference sequence). Trimming cost V 4 bases and J 4 bases; bases outside gene matches: 10. The CDR3 here is CASSALGTATYGYTF. The CDR3 DNA is TGTGCCAGCAGCGCCCTGGGGACAGCGACCTATGGCTACACCTTC. Using reference TRBV5-4 and TRBJ1-2 for the parts outside the CDR3, the full variable domain is ETGVTQSPTHLIKTRGQQVTLRCSSQSGHNTVSWYQQALGQGPQFIFQYYREEENGRGNFPPRFSGLQFPNYSSELNVNALELDDSALYLCASSALGTATYGYTFGSGTRLTVV.

This CDR3 reads CASSGGRTDEEAFF. The DNA for the CDR3 is TGTGCCAGCAGTGGGGGCAGGACAGATGAAGAAGCTTTCTTT. The chain joins TRBV6-4 to TRBJ1-1; possible D gene TRBD1, 6 bases. This CDR3 spans 14 amino acids. The V gene's germline CDR1 is MRHNA and CDR2 SNTAGT. V was trimmed by 4 bases and J by 8 bases, leaving 17 bases between them.

This chain uses TRBV29-1 with TRBJ1-2; D is uncertain. Germline loops: CDR1 SQVTM, CDR2 ANQGSEA. The CDR3 is 13 amino acids. Trimming took off 7 bases at V and 8 bases at J, with 20 bases between the two ends. The DNA for the CDR3 is TGCAGCGCCGCTCGCGGCGAAGGAACAGGCTACACCTTC. This translates into CSAARGEGTGYTF.

The rearrangement uses TRBV7-9 and TRBJ2-3; D possibly corresponds to TRBD1 (6 bases). CDR3 length equals 13 residues. With 2 bases removed from V and 14 bases from J, the gap between germline ends came to 17 bases. Looked up from germline, CDR1 is SEHNR and CDR2 is FQNEAQ (reference sequence). Written as DNA, the CDR3 is TGTGCCAGCAGCTTACACGGGACACCCGGAGGGTATTTT. This encodes CASSLHGTPGGYF.

V usage is TRBV7-2 and J usage is TRBJ1-2; D is uncertain. The CDR3 consists of 15 residues. V was trimmed by 4 bases and J by 2 bases, leaving 14 bases between them. Germline loops: CDR1 SGHTA, CDR2 FQGNSA. The CDR3 nucleotides are TGTGCCAGCAGCTCAAGCTCCATAGCAAACTATGGCTACACCTTC. It codes for CASSSSSIANYGYTF.

The chain links TRBV27 to TRBJ1-3, with 7 bases identical to TRBD1. J gave up 4 bases and V 8 bases, and 5 bases lay outside the gene matches. The V gene's germline CDR1 is MNHEY and CDR2 SMNVEV (reference sequence). This CDR3 is 13 amino acids long. The CDR3 DNA sequence: TGTGCCAGCTCTACAGGGGACGGAAACACCATATATTTT. The encoded protein is CASSTGDGNTIYF.

The chain uses TRBV6-5 and TRBJ1-2; D ambiguous. CDR3 length: 13 residues. Trimming removed 4 bases from V and 8 bases from J, with 14 bases in between. Per the germline V gene, CDR1 is MNHEY and CDR2 is SVGAGI. The CDR3 nucleotides read TGTGCCAGCAGTTTTTCGGGAGGACGGGGCTACACCTTC. Translating gives CASSFSGGRGYTF.

The rearrangement links TRBV6-1 to TRBJ2-1; 8 positions match TRBD2. V shed 3 bases, J shed 4 bases, and the junction held 2 bases outside the gene matches. The CDR3 totals 14 residues. Germline values: CDR1 MNHNS, CDR2 SASEGT. CDR3 nucleotides: TGTGCCAGCAGTGAGGTAGCGGGGTACAATGAGCAGTTCTTC. Protein sequence: CASSEVAGYNEQFF.

V usage is TRBV27 and J usage is TRBJ1-1, with a possible D match to TRBD1 (6 bases). The CDR3 spans 13 residues. V lost 3 bases, J lost 4 bases, and 9 bases lay in between. Germline V gives CDR1 MNHEY, CDR2 SMNVEV (reference sequence). CDR3 bases: TGTGCCAGCAGTTTTACAGGGCCCACTGAAGCTTTCTTT. This encodes CASSFTGPTEAFF.

The rearrangement joins TRBV5-1 to TRBJ1-1; the D is unclear. Between the trimmed V and J ends, which lost 4 bases and 4 bases, there was a span of 14 bases. From germline, CDR1 is SGHRS and CDR2 YFSETQ. The CDR3 totals 14 residues. The CDR3 spells CASSSGGRGTEAFF. The CDR3 DNA follows: TGCGCCAGCAGCAGTGGCGGGCGCGGCACTGAAGCTTTCTTT. Variable domain in full (rest from reference TRBV5-1 and TRBJ1-1): KAGVTQTPRYLIKTRGQQVTLSCSPISGHRSVSWYQQTPGQGLQFLFEYFSETQRNKGNFPGRFSGRQFSNSRSEMNVSTLELGDSALYLCASSSGGRGTEAFFGQGTRLTVV.

The rearrangement uses TRBV5-1 and TRBJ1-5; 7 nucleotides line up with TRBD1. There are 15 residues in the CDR3. J gave up 5 bases and V 0 bases, and 5 bases lay outside the gene matches. Germline lookup yields CDR1 SGHRS and CDR2 YFSETQ. CDR3 sequence (DNA): TGCGCCAGCAGCTTGGAGGGACAGCCTGATCAGCCCCAGCATTTT. Amino acid sequence: CASSLEGQPDQPQHF.

V usage is TRBV25-1 and J usage is TRBJ1-2; D gene unclear. The V end was cut by 5 bases, the J end by 2 bases, with 3 bases between. The germline CDR1 and CDR2 sequences are MGHDK and SYGVNS. The CDR3 is 11 amino acids. The CDR3 here is CASSLNYGYTF. The CDR3 nucleotides read TGTGCCAGCAGTCTGAACTATGGCTACACCTTC.

The chain has TRBV11-2 and TRBJ2-7; 9 bases match TRBD1. The CDR3 sequence is 19 residues long. Per germline, CDR1 SGHAT and CDR2 FQNNGV. V shed 5 bases, J shed 2 bases, and the junction held 19 bases outside the gene matches. DNA of the CDR3: TGTGCCAGCAGCCCCTTCCTACGACTTGGACAGGGGACACCCTACGAGCAGTACTTC. Translating it yields CASSPFLRLGQGTPYEQYF.

The gene calls are TRBV6-1 and TRBJ1-5, with D uncertain. Trimming shortened V by 2 bases and J by 0 bases, and 11 bases separated the two germline ends. The CDR3 consists of 16 residues. Per germline, CDR1 MNHNS and CDR2 SASEGT. The CDR3 nucleotides read TGTGCCAGCAGTGAAATGGCAGGTCATAGCAATCAGCCCCAGCATTTT. Encoded protein: CASSEMAGHSNQPQHF.

The rearrangement uses TRBV5-6 and TRBJ2-3; weak D call: TRBD1 (6 bases). The CDR3 loop spans 14 amino acids. Trimming took 4 bases from V and 2 from J, leaving 11 bases between them. Germline-derived CDR1 and CDR2 are SGHDT and YYEEEE. The CDR3 loop reads CASSTDSLTDTQYF. CDR3 sequence (DNA): TGTGCCAGCAGCACGGACAGCCTCACAGATACGCAGTATTTT.

The chain carries TRBV18 and TRBJ1-1, with TRBD1 as a possible D gene (5 bases). CDR3 length equals 13 residues. V shed 5 bases and J shed 0 bases, with 7 bases lying between them. Germline lookup yields CDR1 KGHSH and CDR2 LQKENI. CDR3 protein: CASSRDLNTEAFF. DNA for the CDR3: TGTGCCAGCTCAAGGGACTTGAACACTGAAGCTTTCTTT.

This sequence joins TRBV7-2 and TRBJ2-7; the D gene is possibly TRBD1 (6 bases). Germline lookup yields CDR1 SGHTA and CDR2 FQGNSA. The CDR3 has 13 amino acids. V lost 2 bases to trimming and J lost 4 bases, with 9 bases between them. For the CDR3, the DNA is TGTGCCAGCAGCTTAACAGGGCCATACGAGCAGTACTTC. It encodes CASSLTGPYEQYF.

The chain combines TRBV7-2 with TRBJ2-3; 13 bases map to TRBD2. Germline CDR1 is SGHTA and CDR2 is FQGNSA. With 2 bases clipped from V and 3 bases from J, the junction kept 2 bases outside the gene matches. The CDR3 sequence is 16 residues long. Here the CDR3 DNA reads TGTGCCAGCAGCTTAACTAGCGGGGGGGGAACAGATACGCAGTATTTT. Translation gives CASSLTSGGGTDTQYF.

This chain joins TRBV5-1 and TRBJ2-6, with D perhaps TRBD1 (6 bases). This CDR3 is 16 amino acids long. The germline CDR1 and CDR2 sequences are SGHRS and YFSETQ. Trimming stripped 3 bases from V and 2 bases from J, with 12 bases between. In DNA form, the CDR3 reads TGCGCCAGCAGCTACACCAGGGGCGCTGGGGCCAACGTCCTGACTTTC. As protein: CASSYTRGAGANVLTF.

The J gene is TRBJ1-2, the V gene TRBV5-4; 8 bases are shared with TRBD1. This CDR3 has 16 residues. Germline V gene lookup returns CDR1 SGHNT and CDR2 YYREEE (reference sequence). The V gene end was trimmed by 8 bases and the J gene end by 2 bases; junction bases not matched to a gene: 14. In DNA form, the CDR3 reads TGTGCCAGTCGCGCGGAGACAGGGGTAATGAACTATGGCTACACCTTC. This translates into CASRAETGVMNYGYTF.

The chain carries TRBV6-5 and TRBJ1-2; weak D call: TRBD1 (6 bases). The CDR3 sequence is 13 residues long. V was trimmed by 4 bases and J by 4 bases, leaving 10 bases between them. Germline V lookup: CDR1 MNHEY, CDR2 SVGAGI. The CDR3 DNA is TGTGCCAGCAGTTCAGGGACACCCTATGGCTACACCTTC. This encodes CASSSGTPYGYTF.

The chain joins TRBV5-4 to TRBJ2-5, with TRBD2 matching 15 bases. This CDR3 spans 16 amino acids. The V and J ends lost 3 bases and 3 bases, in that order; junction bases with no gene match: 3. Germline V CDR1 and CDR2: SGHNT, YYREEE (reference sequence). The DNA of the CDR3 is TGTGCCAGCAGCTCCTGGACTAGCGGGGGGGAAGAGACCCAGTACTTC. This codes for CASSSWTSGGEETQYF. Using reference TRBV5-4 and TRBJ2-5 for the parts outside the CDR3, the full variable domain is ETGVTQSPTHLIKTRGQQVTLRCSSQSGHNTVSWYQQALGQGPQFIFQYYREEENGRGNFPPRFSGLQFPNYSSELNVNALELDDSALYLCASSSWTSGGEETQYFGPGTRLLVL.

V and J are TRBV6-1 and TRBJ1-1; the match to TRBD1 covers 9 bases. In germline, CDR1 is MNHNS, CDR2 SASEGT. V was pared by 3 bases and J by 6 bases, with 11 bases of the junction left unmatched. The CDR3 is 16 amino acids. The CDR3 spells CASSEQATGGWAEAFF. CDR3 coding DNA: TGTGCCAGCAGTGAGCAAGCGACAGGGGGTTGGGCTGAAGCTTTCTTT.